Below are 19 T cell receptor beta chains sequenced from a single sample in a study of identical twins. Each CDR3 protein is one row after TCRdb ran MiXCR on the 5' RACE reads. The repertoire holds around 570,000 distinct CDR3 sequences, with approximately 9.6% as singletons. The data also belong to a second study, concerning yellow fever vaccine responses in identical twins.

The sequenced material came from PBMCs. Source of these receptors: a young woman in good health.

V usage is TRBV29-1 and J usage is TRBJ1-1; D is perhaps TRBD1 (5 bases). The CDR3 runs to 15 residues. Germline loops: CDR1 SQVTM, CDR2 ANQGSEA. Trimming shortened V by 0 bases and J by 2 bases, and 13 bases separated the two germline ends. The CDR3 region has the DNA TGCAGCGTTGAAGATCGGGCGGGGGTTAACACTGAAGCTTTCTTT. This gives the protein CSVEDRAGVNTEAFF.

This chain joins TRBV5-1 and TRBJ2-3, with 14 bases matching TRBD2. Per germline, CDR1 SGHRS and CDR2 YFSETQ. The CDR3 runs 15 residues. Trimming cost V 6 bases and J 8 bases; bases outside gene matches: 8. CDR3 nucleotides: TGCGCCAGCAACGCGAGGGGGACTAGCGGGGGTACGCAGTATTTT. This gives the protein CASNARGTSGGTQYF.

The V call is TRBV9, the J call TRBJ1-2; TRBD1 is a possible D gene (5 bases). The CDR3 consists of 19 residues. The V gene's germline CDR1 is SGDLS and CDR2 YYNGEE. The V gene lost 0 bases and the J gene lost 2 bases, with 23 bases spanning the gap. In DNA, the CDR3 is TGTGCCAGCAGCGTAGCACCAAGGGGATTCGGTGTCGGAAACTATGGCTACACCTTC. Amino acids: CASSVAPRGFGVGNYGYTF.

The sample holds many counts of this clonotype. The CDR3 sequence is CASSPPSYNEQFF. In DNA form, the CDR3 reads TGTGCCAGCAGCCCGCCCTCCTACAATGAGCAGTTCTTC. The chain uses TRBV18 and TRBJ2-1; unclear D gene. CDR3 size: 13 residues. The V end was cut by 8 bases, the J end by 0 bases, with 8 bases between. Germline V gives CDR1 KGHSH, CDR2 LQKENI. The whole variable domain, filled in from reference TRBV18 and TRBJ2-1, reads NAGVMQNPRHLVRRRGQEARLRCSPMKGHSHVYWYRQLPEEGLKFMVYLQKENIIDESGMPKERFSAEFPKEGPSILRIQQVVRGDSAAYFCASSPPSYNEQFFGPGTRLTVL.

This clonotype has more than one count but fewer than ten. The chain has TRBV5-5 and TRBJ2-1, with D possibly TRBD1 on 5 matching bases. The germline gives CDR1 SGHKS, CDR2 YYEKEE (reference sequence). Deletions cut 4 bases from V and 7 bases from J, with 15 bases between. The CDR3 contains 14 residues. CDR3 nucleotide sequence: TGTGCCAGCAGCCTCCAGGTCAGGGAAAATGAGCAGTTCTTC. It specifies CASSLQVRENEQFF.

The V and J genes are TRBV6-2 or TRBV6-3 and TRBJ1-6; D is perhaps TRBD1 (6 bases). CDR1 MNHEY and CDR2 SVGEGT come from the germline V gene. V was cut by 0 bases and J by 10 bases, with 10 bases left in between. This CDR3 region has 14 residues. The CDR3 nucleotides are TGTGCCAGCAGTTACTCGGGGACAATGTCACCCCTCCACTTT. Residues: CASSYSGTMSPLHF.

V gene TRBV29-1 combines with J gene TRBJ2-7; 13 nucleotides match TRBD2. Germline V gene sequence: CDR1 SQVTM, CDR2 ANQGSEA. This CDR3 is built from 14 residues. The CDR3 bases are TGCAGGTGCCCCGGGACTAGCGGGACCTACGAGCAGTACTTC. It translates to CRCPGTSGTYEQYF.

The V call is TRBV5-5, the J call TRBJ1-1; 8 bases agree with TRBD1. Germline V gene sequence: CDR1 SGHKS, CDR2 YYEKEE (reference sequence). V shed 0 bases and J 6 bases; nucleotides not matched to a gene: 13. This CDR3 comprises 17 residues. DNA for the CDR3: TGTGCCAGCAGCTTGGGAGCCCGGACAGGGCGGGAGCCTGAAGCTTTCTTT. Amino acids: CASSLGARTGREPEAFF. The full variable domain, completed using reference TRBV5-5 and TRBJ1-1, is DAGVTQSPTHLIKTRGQQVTLRCSPISGHKSVSWYQQVLGQGPQFIFQYYEKEERGRGNFPDRFSARQFPNYSSELNVNALLLGDSALYLCASSLGARTGREPEAFFGQGTRLTVV.

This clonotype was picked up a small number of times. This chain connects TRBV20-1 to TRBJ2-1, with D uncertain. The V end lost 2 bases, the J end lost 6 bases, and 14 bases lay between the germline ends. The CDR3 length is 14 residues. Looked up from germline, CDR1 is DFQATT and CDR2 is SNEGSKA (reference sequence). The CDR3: CSARSGRMINEQFF. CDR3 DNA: TGCAGTGCTAGAAGTGGCAGGATGATCAATGAGCAGTTCTTC.

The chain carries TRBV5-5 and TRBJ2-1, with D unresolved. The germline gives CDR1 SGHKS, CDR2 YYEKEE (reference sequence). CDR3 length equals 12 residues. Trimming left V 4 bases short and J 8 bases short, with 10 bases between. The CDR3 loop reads CASSLVGHEQFF. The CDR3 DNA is TGTGCCAGCAGCCTTGTAGGGCATGAGCAGTTCTTC.

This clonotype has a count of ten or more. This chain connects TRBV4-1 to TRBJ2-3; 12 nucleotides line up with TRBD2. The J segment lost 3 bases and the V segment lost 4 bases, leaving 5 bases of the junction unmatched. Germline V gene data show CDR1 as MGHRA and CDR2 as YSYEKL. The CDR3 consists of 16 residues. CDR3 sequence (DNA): TGCGCCAGCAGCCTAGGACTAGCGGGGATTACAGATACGCAGTATTTT. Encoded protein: CASSLGLAGITDTQYF.

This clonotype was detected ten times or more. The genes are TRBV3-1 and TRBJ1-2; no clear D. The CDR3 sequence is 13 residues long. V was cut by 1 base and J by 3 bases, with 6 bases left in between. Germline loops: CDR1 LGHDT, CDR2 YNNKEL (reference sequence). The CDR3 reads CASSQGSYYGYTF. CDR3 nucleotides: TGTGCCAGCAGCCAAGGTAGCTACTATGGCTACACCTTC.

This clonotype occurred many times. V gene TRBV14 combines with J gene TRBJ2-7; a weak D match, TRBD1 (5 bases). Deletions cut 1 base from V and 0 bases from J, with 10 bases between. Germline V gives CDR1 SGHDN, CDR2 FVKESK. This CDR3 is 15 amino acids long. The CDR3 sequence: CASSQGGSTSYEQYF. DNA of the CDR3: TGTGCCAGCAGCCAAGGGGGCTCTACCTCCTACGAGCAGTACTTC.

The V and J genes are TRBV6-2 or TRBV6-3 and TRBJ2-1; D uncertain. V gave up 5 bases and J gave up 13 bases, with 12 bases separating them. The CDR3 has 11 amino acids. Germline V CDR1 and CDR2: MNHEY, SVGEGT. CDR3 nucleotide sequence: TGTGCCAGCAGTAGCGCAAGCGACCAGTTCTTC. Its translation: CASSSASDQFF.

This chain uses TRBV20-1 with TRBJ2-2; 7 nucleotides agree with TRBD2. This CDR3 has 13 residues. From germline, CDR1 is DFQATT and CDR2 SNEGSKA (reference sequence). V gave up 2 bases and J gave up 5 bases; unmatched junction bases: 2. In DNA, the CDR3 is TGCAGTGCTAGAATGGGGGGGACCGGGGAGCTGTTTTTT. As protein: CSARMGGTGELFF.

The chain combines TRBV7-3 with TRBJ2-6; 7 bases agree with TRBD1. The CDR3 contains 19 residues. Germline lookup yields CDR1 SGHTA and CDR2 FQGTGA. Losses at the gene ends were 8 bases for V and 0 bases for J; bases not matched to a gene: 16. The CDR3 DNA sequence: TGTGCCAGCTGCTCCGAGGCAGGGGGACCCCGCTCTGGGGCCAACGTCCTGACTTTC. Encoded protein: CASCSEAGGPRSGANVLTF.

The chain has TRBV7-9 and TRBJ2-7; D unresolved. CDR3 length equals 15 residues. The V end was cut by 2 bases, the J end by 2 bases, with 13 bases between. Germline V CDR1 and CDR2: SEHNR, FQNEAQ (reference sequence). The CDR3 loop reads CASSLIRAEPYEQYF. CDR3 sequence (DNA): TGTGCCAGCAGCTTAATACGAGCCGAACCCTACGAGCAGTACTTC.

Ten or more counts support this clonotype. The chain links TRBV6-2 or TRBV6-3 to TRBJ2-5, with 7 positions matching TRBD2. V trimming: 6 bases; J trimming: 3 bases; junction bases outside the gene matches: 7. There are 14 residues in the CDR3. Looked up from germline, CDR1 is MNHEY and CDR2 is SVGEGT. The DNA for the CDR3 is TGTGCCAGCAGCTCCAGGGCGGGAGAAGAGACCCAGTACTTC. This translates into CASSSRAGEETQYF.

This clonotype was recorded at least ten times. CDR3 coding DNA: TGTGCCAGCAGTTGGGGACAGGGCGATGAAGCTTTCTTT. It codes for CASSWGQGDEAFF. The V and J genes are TRBV12-3 or TRBV12-4 and TRBJ1-1; 9 bases fit TRBD1. The V segment lost 4 bases and the J segment 7 bases; nucleotides outside the gene matches: 4. CDR3 size: 13 residues.